This is a list of T cell receptor beta chains from one sample in a study of resident and recirculating memory T cells in vitiligo. Generated by immunoSEQ multiplex PCR, the TCRdb table keeps only in-frame clones and is missing some. The table includes 70,000 to 95,000 clones, approximately 90% detected once. The sample taken for sequencing was blood. The origin of the receptors is a male donor with vitiligo. The CDR3 runs from the conserved cysteine through the conserved F or W. Fields, in order: V gene, J gene, clone size, CDR3 protein. Size is stated for part of the rows, as once, few or many counts, or as a class when the clone is expanded.

>TRBV18|TRBJ1-4|-
CASSPPGQGHEKLFF
>TRBV7-9|TRBJ2-1|-
CASSPSGIENNEQFF
>TRBV29-1|TRBJ1-1|-
CSAWGWDKNTEAFF
>TRBV7-3|TRBJ2-1|-
CASSLGLEAEQFF
>TRBV4-3|TRBJ2-1|-
CASSQDPQGAGGTYNEQFF
>TRBV27|TRBJ1-2|-
CASSSSQGPTNYGYTF
>TRBV11-2|TRBJ1-1|-
CASSFTGQGRTEAFF
>TRBV9|TRBJ1-2|-
CASRAGQGFAGTAGYTF
>TRBV10-3|TRBJ2-5|-
CAISESDRSRETQYF
>TRBV21-1|TRBJ1-2|few
CASSKQGASGYTF
>TRBV14|TRBJ2-1|-
CASSRYVSGQDWGQFF
>TRBV11-2|TRBJ2-2|-
CASSPERVHTGELFF
>TRBV10-3|TRBJ2-2|-
CAISESTRPSEPNTGELFF
>TRBV19|TRBJ2-3|once
CASSPPSGSGSDTQYF
>TRBV15|TRBJ2-1|-
CATSRDRQLNEQFF
>TRBV7-9|TRBJ2-5|-
CASSLMGQVQETQYF
>TRBV30|TRBJ2-7|once
CAWSESSYEQYF